This TCR beta chain was captured by sequencing in a study of vaccination and CD4 T cells after COVID-19. The CDR3 has 14 residues. Regarding time point: late sampling 161 to 241 days after vaccination in three convalescent patients. Treatment reported: roughly nine-day PBMC culture with coronavirus spike peptide pools or control peptides (ViraFEST assay). With the Oncomine TCR Beta short-read assay, DNA from cultured CD4+ T cells was sequenced. One entry per CDR3 protein results from TCRdb running MiXCR on the PCR reads. Of some 25,000 distinct CDR3 sequences in the sample, 30% are singletons; the top ten hold approximately 2.8%. As concerns this clonotype: The antigen remains unidentified.

Sequencing used CD4+ T cells from blood, cultured in vitro, obtained about 7 months after SARS-CoV-2 vaccination. The V call is TRBV21-1, the J call TRBJ2-5. TRBV21-1 is reported as a pseudogene. This clonotype was sampled from a human donor who had recovered from COVID-19. The CDR3 nucleotides read TGTGCCAGCAGCAAAGCCCGTCGTCAAGAGACCCAGTACTTC. Translating it yields CASSKARRQETQYF.